In its sample, the clone carrying this TCR beta chain was seen many times. This record belongs to a study of low-dose radiotherapy and immunotherapy resistance in tumors. Study background: Cohort 2, a group dosed every two weeks at 1 Gy per fraction, received 13 Gy in total over 26 weeks. Starting cycle 1 day 1, oral aspirin 300 mg was given daily for four cycles.

Time point reported: before trial treatment. Every donor's regimen consisted of nivolumab, ipilimumab, aspirin, low-dose cyclophosphamide and low-dose radiotherapy. First-strand cDNA relied on TRAV- and TRBV-specific primers spanning alpha and beta chains. TCRs underwent 15 to 20 PCR cycles of amplification with a constant-region primer and V-primer adapter. Isolated mRNA underwent amplification via in vitro transcription. TCRdb called the reads again in MiXCR, with one record for every CDR3 protein. The data show tens of thousands of distinct CDR3 sequences, around a quarter seen once. The clonotype originates from a male donor with rectosigmoid adenocarcinoma. The material was PBMCs, obtained before treatment.

The CDR3 is CASSLGLAGGPWGDTQYF. The DNA for the CDR3 is TGTGCCAGCAGCTTAGGACTAGCGGGAGGGCCTTGGGGAGATACGCAGTATTTT. The chain recombines TRBV7-2 with TRBJ2-3; TRBD2 aligns across 14 bases. The CDR3 extends over 18 amino acids. CDR1 and CDR2 (germline): SGHTA, FQGNSA. The trim removed 1 base at V and 5 bases at J, leaving 8 bases unmatched.